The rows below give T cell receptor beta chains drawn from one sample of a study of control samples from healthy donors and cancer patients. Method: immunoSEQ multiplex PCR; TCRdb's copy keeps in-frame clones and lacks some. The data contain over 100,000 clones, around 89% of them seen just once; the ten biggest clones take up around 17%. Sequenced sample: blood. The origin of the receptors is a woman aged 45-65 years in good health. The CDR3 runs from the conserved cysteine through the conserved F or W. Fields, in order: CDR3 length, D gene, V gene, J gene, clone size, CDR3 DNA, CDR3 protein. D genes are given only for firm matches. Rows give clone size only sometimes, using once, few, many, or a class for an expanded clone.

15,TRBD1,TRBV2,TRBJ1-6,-,TGTGCCAGCAGCCCCGAGGGACAGCTTAATTCACCCCTCCACTTT,CASSPEGQLNSPLHF
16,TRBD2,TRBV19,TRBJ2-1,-,TGTGCCAGTAGTCCGTGGCCTAGCGGGAGACTGAATGAGCAGTTCTTC,CASSPWPSGRLNEQFF
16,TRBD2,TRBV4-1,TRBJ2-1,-,TGCGCCAGCAGCCGGGCAGCGGGAGAGGCTTCAAATGAGCAGTTCTTC,CASSRAAGEASNEQFF
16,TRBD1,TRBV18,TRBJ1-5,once,TGTGCCAGCTCACCGCCTCAGGGGGCGAGGGAACAGCCCCAGCATTTT,CASSPPQGAREQPQHF
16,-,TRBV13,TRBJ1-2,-,TGTGCCAGCAGCCTCCGATTGGGGAGCGGTAACTATGGCTACACCTTC,CASSLRLGSGNYGYTF
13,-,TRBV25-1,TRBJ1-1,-,TGTGCCAGCACCAGGGGAATGGCCACTGAAGCTTTCTTT,CASTRGMATEAFF
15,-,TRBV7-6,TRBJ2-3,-,TGTGCCAGCAGCTTAGGAGGTGGGGGAACAGATACGCAGTATTTT,CASSLGGGGTDTQYF
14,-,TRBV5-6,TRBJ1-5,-,TGTGCCAGCAGCACCAGGGCCCGGAATCAGCCCCAGCATTTT,CASSTRARNQPQHF
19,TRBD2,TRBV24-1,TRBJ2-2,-,TGTGCCACCAGTGATTCCCTAGCGGCGTATCTCGGGGACACCGGGGAGCTGTTTTTT,CATSDSLAAYLGDTGELFF
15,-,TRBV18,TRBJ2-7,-,TGTGCCAGCTCACCACACCGGGAGCAATCCTACGAGCAGTACTTC,CASSPHREQSYEQYF
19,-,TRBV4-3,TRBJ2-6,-,TGCGCCAGCAGCCAGGAGGACGGCCAGCTTTTCTCTGGGGCCAACGTCCTGACTTTC,CASSQEDGQLFSGANVLTF
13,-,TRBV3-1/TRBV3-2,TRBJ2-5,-,TGTGCCAGCACCGCGACGGGACGAGAGACCCAGTACTTC,CASTATGRETQYF
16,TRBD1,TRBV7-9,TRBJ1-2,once,TGTGCCAGCAGCCGGTCTGGCGGGACAGAGGTTTATGGCTACACCTTC,CASSRSGGTEVYGYTF
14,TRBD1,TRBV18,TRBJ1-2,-,TGTGCCAGCTCACCAGGGACAGCTAACTATGGCTACACCTTC,CASSPGTANYGYTF
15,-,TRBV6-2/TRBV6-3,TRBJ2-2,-,TGTGCCAGCAGCTCCCCAGAGGTGGGGGCCGGGGAGCTGTTTTTT,CASSSPEVGAGELFF
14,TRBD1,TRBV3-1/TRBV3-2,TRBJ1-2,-,TGTGCCAGCAGCCAATTGACAGGGGGCTATGGCTACACCTTC,CASSQLTGGYGYTF
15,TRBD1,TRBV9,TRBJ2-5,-,TGTGCCAGCAGCGCGAGGGGACAGGGGACGGAGACCCAGTACTTC,CASSARGQGTETQYF
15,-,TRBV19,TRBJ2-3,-,TGTGCCAGTAGTATCGGTCAGCTTCTCACAGATACGCAGTATTTT,CASSIGQLLTDTQYF
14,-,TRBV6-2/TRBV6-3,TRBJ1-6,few,TGTGCCAGCAGTTACTGGTCAGCCAATTCACCCCTCCACTTT,CASSYWSANSPLHF
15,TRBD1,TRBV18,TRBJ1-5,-,TGTGCCAGCTCAAACCAAACAGGGGCAGGTCAGCCCCAGCATTTT,CASSNQTGAGQPQHF
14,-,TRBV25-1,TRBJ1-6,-,TGTGCCAGCAGTTCAGGGCCCGTCGGTTCACCCCTCCACTTT,CASSSGPVGSPLHF
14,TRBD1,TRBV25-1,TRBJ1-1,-,TGTGCCAGCAGTGAACCCGGTCGGGACAGGCAAGCTTTCTTT,CASSEPGRDRQAFF
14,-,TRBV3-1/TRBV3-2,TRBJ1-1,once,TGTGCCAGCAGCCAACGTGGGCGTCCTCTTGAAGCTTTCTTT,CASSQRGRPLEAFF
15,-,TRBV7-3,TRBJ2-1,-,TGTGCCAGCAGCTTACTTCCGGGCTCCTACAATGAGCAGTTCTTC,CASSLLPGSYNEQFF